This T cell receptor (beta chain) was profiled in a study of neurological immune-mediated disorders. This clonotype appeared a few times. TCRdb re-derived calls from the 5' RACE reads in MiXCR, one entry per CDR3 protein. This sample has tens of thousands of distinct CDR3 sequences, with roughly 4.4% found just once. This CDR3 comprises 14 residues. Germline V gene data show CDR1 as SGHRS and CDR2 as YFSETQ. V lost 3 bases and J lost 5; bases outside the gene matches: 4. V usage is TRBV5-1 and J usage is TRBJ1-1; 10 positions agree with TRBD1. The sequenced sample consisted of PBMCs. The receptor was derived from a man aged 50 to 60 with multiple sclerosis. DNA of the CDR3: TGCGCCAGCAGCTCGACAGGGGGCCGGACTGAAGCTTTCTTT. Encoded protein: CASSSTGGRTEAFF.